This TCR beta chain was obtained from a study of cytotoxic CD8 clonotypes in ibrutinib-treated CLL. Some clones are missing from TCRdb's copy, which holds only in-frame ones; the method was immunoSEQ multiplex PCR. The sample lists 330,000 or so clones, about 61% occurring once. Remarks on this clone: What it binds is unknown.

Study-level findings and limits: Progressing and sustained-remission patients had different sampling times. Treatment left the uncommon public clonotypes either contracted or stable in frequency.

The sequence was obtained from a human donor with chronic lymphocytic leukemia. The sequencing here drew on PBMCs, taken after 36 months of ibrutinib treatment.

This CDR3 is CASSPSGSRRARNEQYF. For the CDR3, the DNA is TGCGCCAGCAGCCCCTCCGGTAGCCGGAGGGCCCGGAACGAGCAGTACTTC. V and J are TRBV4-3 and TRBJ2-7, with D perhaps TRBD2 (6 bases). This CDR3 is 17 amino acids long. The ends were cut back, 4 bases at V and 5 bases at J, with 24 bases in the middle. Germline-derived CDR1 and CDR2 are LGHNA and YSLEER.